Listed below are T cell receptor beta chains from one sample, sequenced in a study of blood T cell repertoires in COVID-19. Using immunoSEQ multiplex PCR, the repertoire was profiled, and TCRdb retains in-frame clones only, with some absent. The sample includes hundreds of thousands of clones, 80% to 95% of them seen just once. The specimen sequenced was peripheral blood. These receptor sequences come from a man aged 60 to 75 with COVID-19, enrolled during active disease. Both conserved end residues are part of each CDR3. The D gene is left open where the match is weak.

V	J	D	DNA	CDR3
TRBV2	TRBJ2-7	-	TGTGCCAGCAGCTACCCGGGACTCCCCGGAGACGAGCAGTACTTC	CASSYPGLPGDEQYF
TRBV27	TRBJ1-6	TRBD1	TGTGCCAGGGGACAGGGACATTATAATTCACCCCTCCACTTT	CARGQGHYNSPLHF
TRBV11-2	TRBJ2-1	TRBD2	TGTGCCAGCAGCGGGGAGGGTGTCTACAATGAGCAGTTCTTC	CASSGEGVYNEQFF
TRBV25-1	TRBJ2-7	-	TGTGCCACCGGGACACACTACCCCTACGAGCAGTACTTC	CATGTHYPYEQYF
TRBV6-6	TRBJ1-5	-	TGTGCCAGCAGCCCCGGGGGGCATCAGCCCCAGCATTTT	CASSPGGHQPQHF
TRBV24-1	TRBJ1-5	TRBD1	TGTGCCACCAACCGGGACAGGGGCAATCAGCCCCAGCATTTT	CATNRDRGNQPQHF
TRBV5-8	TRBJ1-6	-	TGTGCCAGCAGCTTGATTCCCGGCCCGGGGTCGCCCCTCCACTTT	CASSLIPGPGSPLHF
TRBV19	TRBJ2-3	TRBD1	TGTGCCAGTAGTAACCCGGGACAGGGCGCAGATACGCAGTATTTT	CASSNPGQGADTQYF
TRBV6-2/TRBV6-3	TRBJ2-6	TRBD1	TGTGCCAGCAGTTCCCTCGGCCAGGGGGCAGGTGGGGCCAACGTCCTGACTTTC	CASSSLGQGAGGANVLTF
TRBV5-1	TRBJ2-3	TRBD1	TGCGCCAGCAGCCCTGGACAGGGGTCTGCAGATACGCAGTATTTT	CASSPGQGSADTQYF
TRBV7-2	TRBJ2-3	-	TGTGCCAGCAGCTTAGGATTAGCGGCCTCCACAGATACGCAGTATTTT	CASSLGLAASTDTQYF
TRBV27	TRBJ2-1	TRBD2	TGTGCCAGCAGTCCCAAGCGGGAACAGGTGAGGAGGCAGTTCTTC	CASSPKREQVRRQFF